The rows below give T cell receptor beta chains drawn from one sample of a study of cytomegalovirus exposure and HLA in healthy donors. Some clones are missing from TCRdb's copy, which holds only in-frame ones; the method was immunoSEQ multiplex PCR. This sample carries roughly 140,000 clones, less than 85% of them seen once, and the ten largest clones take about 5.9%. Sample: PBMCs. Receptors originate from a man aged 45 to 65 in good health and CMV-seropositive. The CDR3 runs from the conserved cysteine through the conserved F or W. D genes are given only for firm matches. Clone sizes are given selectively: once, few, many, or a class where the clone is expanded.

>NA|TRBJ2-2|TRBV30|NA
TGTGCCTGGAGTCTCCACACCGGGGAGCTGTTTTTT
CAWSLHTGELFF
>NA|TRBJ2-7|TRBV18|NA
TGTGCCAGCTCACCGGGGGGAAAAAGGGGCGAGCAGTACTTC
CASSPGGKRGEQYF
>NA|TRBJ2-2|TRBV9|TRBD1
TGTGCCAGTAGCGTGTACTGGGACAGGCGGACCGGGGAGCTGTTTTTT
CASSVYWDRRTGELFF
>few|TRBJ1-1|TRBV10-3|NA
TGTGCCATCAGTGATAGGGACAAACCGAACACTGAAGCTTTCTTT
CAISDRDKPNTEAFF
>few|TRBJ2-7|TRBV28|TRBD1
TGTGCCAGCAGTTTAAGGGGGGACAGGGGCCACGAGCAGTACTTC
CASSLRGDRGHEQYF
>NA|TRBJ2-1|TRBV11-2|NA
TGTGCCAGCAGCATCGGGGCCTACAATGAGCAGTTCTTC
CASSIGAYNEQFF
>NA|TRBJ2-7|TRBV29-1|NA
TGCAGCATCACAGGGCCCACCTACGAGCAGTACTTC
CSITGPTYEQYF
>NA|TRBJ1-2|TRBV10-3|TRBD1
TGTGCCATCAGCAGGGACAGGGGAAGGGATAACTATGGCTACACCTTC
CAISRDRGRDNYGYTF
>few|TRBJ1-6|TRBV11-2|TRBD1
TGTGCCAGCAGCCCCCTCGGCAGGGGGCATTCACCCCTCCACTTT
CASSPLGRGHSPLHF
>NA|TRBJ2-1|TRBV19|TRBD2
TGTGCCACACTAGCGGGAGTCACCAATGAGCAGTTCTTC
CATLAGVTNEQFF
>NA|TRBJ1-4|TRBV15|NA
TGTGCCACCAGCAGAGTGGGAGGATCTAATGAAAAACTGTTTTTT
CATSRVGGSNEKLFF
>NA|TRBJ1-1|TRBV2|NA
TGTGCCAGCAGGTCGGACAGTACTGAAGCTTTCTTT
CASRSDSTEAFF
>NA|TRBJ2-7|TRBV20-1|NA
TGCAGTGCTAGACCCTTGAGCGAGCAGTACTTC
CSARPLSEQYF
>few|TRBJ2-3|TRBV29-1|TRBD1
TGCAGCGTTGAATTAGGGGGCGGTGCCACAGATACGCAGTATTTT
CSVELGGGATDTQYF
>NA|TRBJ2-7|TRBV18|NA
TGTGCCAGCTCACGAGACTACGAGCAGTACTTC
CASSRDYEQYF
>NA|TRBJ1-1|TRBV6-1|TRBD1
TGTGCCAGCAGTGGGACAGGGGATACTGAAGCTTTCTTT
CASSGTGDTEAFF